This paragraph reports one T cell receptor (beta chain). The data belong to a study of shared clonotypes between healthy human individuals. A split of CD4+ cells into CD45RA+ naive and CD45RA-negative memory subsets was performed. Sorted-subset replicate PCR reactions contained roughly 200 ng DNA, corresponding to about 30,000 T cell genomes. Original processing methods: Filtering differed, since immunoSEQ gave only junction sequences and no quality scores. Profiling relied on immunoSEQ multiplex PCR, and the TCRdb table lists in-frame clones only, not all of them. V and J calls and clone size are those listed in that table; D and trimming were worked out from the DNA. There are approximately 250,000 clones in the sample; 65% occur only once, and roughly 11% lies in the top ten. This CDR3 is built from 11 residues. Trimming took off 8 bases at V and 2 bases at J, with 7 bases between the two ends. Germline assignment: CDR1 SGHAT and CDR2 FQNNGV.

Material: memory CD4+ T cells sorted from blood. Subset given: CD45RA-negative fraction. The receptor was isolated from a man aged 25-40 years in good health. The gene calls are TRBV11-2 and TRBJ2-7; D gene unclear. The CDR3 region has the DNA TGTGCCAGCGGGTTTGCCTACGAGCAGTACTTC. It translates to CASGFAYEQYF.